This passage covers 19 T cell receptor beta chains from one sample sequenced in a study of cytomegalovirus exposure and HLA in healthy donors. PCR primers comprised 60 Vbeta and 13 Jbeta primers. Measured with immunoSEQ multiplex PCR; TCRdb has only the in-frame clones, and not every one. Here the sample spans over 100,000 clones, 55% to 65% being singletons. The sequenced sample was PBMCs. These TCRs come from a woman in her 30s in good health and CMV-seronegative.

The genes are TRBV14 and TRBJ2-1, with D uncertain. Germline CDR1 reads SGHDN; CDR2 reads FVKESK. Trimming removed 3 bases from V and 2 bases from J, with 11 bases in between. This CDR3 comprises 15 residues. CDR3 coding DNA: TGTGCCAGCAGCCACATACTGAAGACCTACAATGAGCAGTTCTTC. Translated: CASSHILKTYNEQFF.

The chain has TRBV28 and TRBJ1-6; D unresolved. This CDR3 contains 12 residues. The V gene lost 4 bases and the J gene lost 13 bases, with 11 bases spanning the gap. Germline V CDR1 and CDR2: MDHEN, SYDVKM. CDR3 coding DNA: TGTGCCAGCAGTTCGATCCTTGGCCCCCTCCACTTT. It translates to CASSSILGPLHF.

In its sample, this clone was seen a few times. The chain employs TRBV6-5 and TRBJ1-1; 8 nucleotides align to TRBD1. V lost 6 bases to trimming and J lost 2 bases; unmatched junction nucleotides: 8. Germline CDR1 MNHEY, CDR2 SVGAGI. This CDR3 contains 15 residues. CDR3 in DNA: TGTGCCAGCAGCCCGGCCGGACAGGGAAACACTGAAGCTTTCTTT. It specifies CASSPAGQGNTEAFF.

This chain links TRBV18 with TRBJ2-5; 9 nucleotides match TRBD2. J lost 4 bases, V lost 6 bases, and 6 bases had no gene match. CDR1 KGHSH and CDR2 LQKENI come from the germline V gene. This CDR3 has 14 amino acids. CDR3 nucleotide sequence: TGTGCCAGCTCGCTTAGCGGGAGAGGAGAGACCCAGTACTTC. This gives the protein CASSLSGRGETQYF.

The V and J genes are TRBV5-6 and TRBJ1-4; D call uncertain. The CDR3 spans 14 residues. The V and J ends lost 0 bases and 0 bases respectively, with 3 bases between them. Germline CDR1 reads SGHDT; CDR2 reads YYEEEE. The CDR3 is CASSLVTTNEKLFF. CDR3 nucleotides: TGTGCCAGCAGCTTGGTCACAACTAATGAAAAACTGTTTTTT.

The chain carries TRBV28 and TRBJ1-2, with 8 nucleotides matching TRBD1. Trimming cost V 5 bases and J 10 bases; bases outside gene matches: 12. This CDR3 comprises 14 residues. Germline CDR1 reads MDHEN; CDR2 reads SYDVKM. The DNA of the CDR3 is TGTGCCAGCAGTCCCTCGGACAGGGTTGAATACTACACCTTC. Translation: CASSPSDRVEYYTF.

V gene TRBV27 combines with J gene TRBJ1-4, with 10 bases identical to TRBD1. This CDR3 region has 16 residues. The germline gives CDR1 MNHEY, CDR2 SMNVEV (reference sequence). V was clipped by 6 bases and J by 5 bases; unmatched bases: 9. The CDR3 DNA reads as TGTGCCAGCAGCTCCCCACTGACAGGGGGCAATGAAAAACTGTTTTTT. Translated: CASSSPLTGGNEKLFF.

This sequence joins TRBV5-1 and TRBJ1-4, with TRBD1 as a possible D gene (5 bases). The CDR3 runs to 14 residues. Germline V lookup: CDR1 SGHRS, CDR2 YFSETQ. V was cut by 0 bases and J by 8 bases, with 11 bases left in between. In nucleotides, the CDR3 is TGCGCCAGCAGCTTGGAGCAGGGAGGGGAAAAACTGTTTTTT. Amino acid sequence: CASSLEQGGEKLFF.

The genes are TRBV5-6 and TRBJ2-3; a weak D match, TRBD1 (6 bases). Germline assignment: CDR1 SGHDT and CDR2 YYEEEE. Deletions cut 4 bases from V and 2 bases from J, with 14 bases between. The CDR3 runs 15 residues. CDR3 sequence reads: CASSTRTDLTDTQYF. The DNA for the CDR3 is TGTGCCAGCAGCACTAGGACAGATCTCACAGATACGCAGTATTTT.

The rearrangement uses TRBV2 and TRBJ2-7; tentatively, D is TRBD2 (6 bases). The CDR3 is made up of 17 amino acids. The germline V gene has CDR1 SNHLY and CDR2 FYNNEI. V dropped 2 bases and J dropped 4 bases, with 21 bases sitting between them. The CDR3 loop reads CASSELGSGLMVYEQYF. The CDR3 DNA reads TGTGCCAGCAGTGAATTGGGTAGCGGCCTCATGGTATACGAGCAGTACTTC.

V usage is TRBV27 and J usage is TRBJ2-7; 7 bases are shared with TRBD1. Germline V gene sequence: CDR1 MNHEY, CDR2 SMNVEV (reference sequence). The CDR3 has 12 residues. V gave up 10 bases and J gave up 3 bases; unmatched junction bases: 6. CDR3 sequence (DNA): TGTGCCACCCGGGACAGATACTACGAGCAGTACTTC. Its protein product is CATRDRYYEQYF.

This clone was observed a handful of times. V is TRBV10-3 and J is TRBJ2-1, with D perhaps TRBD2 (6 bases). The germline CDR1 and CDR2 sequences are ENHRY and SYGVKD. V was shortened by 3 bases and J by 7 bases, with 16 bases between the two germline ends. This CDR3 has 15 residues. The CDR3 sequence: CAISEGTGSRNEQFF. The CDR3 DNA reads TGTGCCATCAGTGAAGGAACCGGGAGTAGGAATGAGCAGTTCTTC.

In regard to this clone: A much larger clone lies a single base off, so this may be a read error. The genes are TRBV27 and TRBJ2-7; 8 bases fit TRBD1. The CDR3 totals 13 residues. The germline gives CDR1 MNHEY, CDR2 SMNVEV (reference sequence). The V gene end was trimmed by 5 bases and the J gene end by 3 bases; junction bases not matched to a gene: 3. Here the CDR3 reads CASSPGTGYEQYF. The DNA for the CDR3 is TGTGCCAGCAGTCCCGGGACAGGCTACGAGCAGTACTTC.

The V call is TRBV19, the J call TRBJ1-2; 9 nucleotides agree with TRBD1. The CDR3 loop spans 15 amino acids. The germline gives CDR1 LNHDA, CDR2 SQIVND (reference sequence). The V segment lost 6 bases and the J segment 5 bases; nucleotides outside the gene matches: 10. CDR3 in DNA: TGTGCCAGTAGCCCGGACAGGGGCCTACTATATGGCTACACCTTC. This codes for CASSPDRGLLYGYTF.

The sample holds a few counts of this clone. This chain joins TRBV4-3 and TRBJ2-3; a weak D match, TRBD1 (5 bases). Germline V CDR1 and CDR2: LGHNA, YSLEER. CDR3 length: 14 residues. V dropped 1 base and J dropped 4 bases, with 9 bases sitting between them. The CDR3 sequence is CASSQGVGPDTQYF. CDR3 nucleotide sequence: TGCGCCAGCAGCCAAGGGGTGGGGCCAGATACGCAGTATTTT.

V gene TRBV6-5 combines with J gene TRBJ1-2; 7 bases align to TRBD1. V shed 5 bases and J 5 bases; nucleotides not matched to a gene: 5. Germline V CDR1 and CDR2: MNHEY, SVGAGI. CDR3 size: 13 residues. This chain's CDR3 is CASSILQGYGYTF. CDR3 DNA sequence: TGTGCCAGCAGTATATTACAGGGGTATGGCTACACCTTC.

This clone appeared a few times. V and J are TRBV4-3 and TRBJ1-4; TRBD1 matches 7 bases. The ends lost 0 bases at V and 5 bases at J; junction bases unmatched: 12. The CDR3 length is 18 residues. CDR1 and CDR2 (germline): LGHNA, YSLEER. The CDR3 DNA reads TGCGCCAGCAGCCAAGATGAGCCACGGTTGACAGGGAATGAAAAACTGTTTTTT. Its translation: CASSQDEPRLTGNEKLFF.

This chain uses TRBV5-6 with TRBJ2-3, with unresolved D. CDR3 length equals 13 residues. V lost 0 bases to trimming and J lost 1 base, with 3 bases between them. Germline V gene data show CDR1 as SGHDT and CDR2 as YYEEEE. This chain's CDR3 is CASSLVGTDTQYF. The DNA for the CDR3 is TGTGCCAGCAGCTTGGTAGGCACAGATACGCAGTATTTT.

This clone was picked up a small number of times. The V and J genes are TRBV5-4 and TRBJ2-7; TRBD1 matches at 7 bases. The CDR3 is 16 amino acids. J gave up 3 bases and V 6 bases, and 15 bases lay outside the gene matches. In germline, CDR1 is SGHNT, CDR2 YYREEE (reference sequence). The DNA of the CDR3 is TGTGCCAGCACCCCCTCGGCCGGGACAGAGCTCTACGAGCAGTACTTC. This translates into CASTPSAGTELYEQYF. Full variable domain (missing parts from reference TRBV5-4 and TRBJ2-7): ETGVTQSPTHLIKTRGQQVTLRCSSQSGHNTVSWYQQALGQGPQFIFQYYREEENGRGNFPPRFSGLQFPNYSSELNVNALELDDSALYLCASTPSAGTELYEQYFGPGTRLTVT.